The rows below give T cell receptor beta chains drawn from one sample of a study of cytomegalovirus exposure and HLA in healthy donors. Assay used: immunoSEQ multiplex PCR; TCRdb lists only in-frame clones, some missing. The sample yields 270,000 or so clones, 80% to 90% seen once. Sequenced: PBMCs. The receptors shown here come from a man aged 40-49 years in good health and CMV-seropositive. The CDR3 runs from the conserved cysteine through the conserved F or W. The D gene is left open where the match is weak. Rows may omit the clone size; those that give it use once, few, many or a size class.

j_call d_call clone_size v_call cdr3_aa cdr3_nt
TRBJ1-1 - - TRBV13 CASSLRHSPNTEAFF TGTGCCAGCAGCTTACGCCACAGCCCGAACACTGAAGCTTTCTTT
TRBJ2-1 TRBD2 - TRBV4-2 CASSQVREVYNEQFF TGTGCCAGCAGCCAAGTCCGGGAGGTGTACAATGAGCAGTTCTTC
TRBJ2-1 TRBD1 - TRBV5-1 CASSLMPGTGLGNEQFF TGCGCCAGCAGCCTTATGCCAGGGACAGGGCTTGGCAATGAGCAGTTCTTC
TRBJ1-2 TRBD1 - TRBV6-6 CASSSRQGGEDGYTF TGTGCCAGCAGTTCCAGACAGGGAGGAGAAGATGGCTACACCTTC
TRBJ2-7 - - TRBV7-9 CASSEGSNYEQYF TGTGCCAGCAGCGAGGGATCAAACTACGAGCAGTACTTC
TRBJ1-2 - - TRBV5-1 CASSLGGRQNYGYTF TGCGCCAGCAGCTTGGGTGGCAGACAGAACTATGGCTACACCTTC
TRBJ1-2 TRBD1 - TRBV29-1 CSVAGGGQGSFSGYTF TGCAGCGTTGCGGGTGGCGGACAGGGCTCTTTTTCTGGCTACACCTTC
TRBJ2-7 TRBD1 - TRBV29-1 CSLWTGNGEQYF TGCAGCCTATGGACAGGGAACGGCGAGCAGTACTTC
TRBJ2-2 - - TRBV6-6 CASRRTANTGELFF TGTGCCAGCAGACGGACAGCGAACACCGGGGAGCTGTTTTTT
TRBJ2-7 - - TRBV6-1 CASTLSGTSYEQYF TGTGCCAGCACCTTGAGCGGCACCTCTTACGAGCAGTACTTC
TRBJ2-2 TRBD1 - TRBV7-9 CASSPDRGNTGELFF TGTGCCAGCAGCCCCGACAGGGGGAACACCGGGGAGCTGTTTTTT
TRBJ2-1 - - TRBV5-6 CASSLTGLTDEQFF TGTGCCAGCAGCTTGACAGGATTGACAGATGAGCAGTTCTTC
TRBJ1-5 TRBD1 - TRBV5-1 CASSHTGGNQPQHF TGCGCCAGCAGCCATACAGGGGGGAATCAGCCCCAGCATTTT
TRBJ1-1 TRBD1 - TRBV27 CASSPGPGTGEWNTEAFF TGTGCCAGCAGTCCAGGACCCGGGACAGGGGAGTGGAACACTGAAGCTTTCTTT
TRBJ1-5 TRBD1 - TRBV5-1 CASSLGQGAGQPQHF TGCGCCAGCAGCTTGGGACAGGGGGCTGGTCAGCCCCAGCATTTT
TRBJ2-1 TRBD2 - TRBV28 CASSSGLAGTSYNEQFF TGTGCCAGCAGTTCGGGACTAGCGGGGACCTCCTACAATGAGCAGTTCTTC
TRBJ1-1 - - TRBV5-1 CASSLETGVYTEAFF TGCGCCAGCAGCTTGGAGACCGGGGTATACACTGAAGCTTTCTTT
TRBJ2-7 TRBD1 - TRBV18 CASSPRTGVSEQYF TGTGCCAGCTCACCTAGGACAGGGGTGAGCGAGCAGTACTTC
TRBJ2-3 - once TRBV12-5 CASGPQGTDTQYF TGTGCTAGTGGTCCCCAGGGAACAGATACGCAGTATTTT
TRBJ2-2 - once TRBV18 CASSPAGNTGELFF TGTGCCAGCTCACCAGCCGGGAACACCGGGGAGCTGTTTTTT
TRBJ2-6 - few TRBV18 CASRRGAGANVLTF TGTGCCAGCCGTCGGGGGGCGGGGGCCAACGTCCTGACTTTC
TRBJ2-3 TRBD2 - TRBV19 CASSMGLAGNTQYF TGTGCCAGTAGTATGGGGCTAGCGGGCAATACGCAGTATTTT
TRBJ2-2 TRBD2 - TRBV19 CASRPPTSGKRTGELFF TGTGCCAGTAGGCCTCCGACTAGCGGAAAGCGCACCGGGGAGCTGTTTTTT